These 8 T cell receptor beta chains were sequenced from one sample in a study of Ad26.COV2.S vaccination and SARS-CoV-2 variants. Using immunoSEQ multiplex PCR, the repertoire was profiled, and TCRdb retains in-frame clones only, with some absent. The sample carries hundreds of thousands of clones, 75% to 95% recorded once. As to treatment: roughly 20 received Ad26.COV2.S at low or high dose, single or two shots; 5 received placebo; per-sample allocation not given. On day 63 after the first injection, vaccine and placebo recipients gave samples. Sample: peripheral blood, taken in a trial of Ad26.COV2.S vaccine versus placebo. The receptor set was obtained from a person aged 18-65 years who received the Ad26.COV2.S COVID-19 vaccine or a placebo.

This chain links TRBV30 with TRBJ2-7; 13 nucleotides match TRBD2. Per germline, CDR1 GTSNPN and CDR2 SVGIG (reference sequence). V lost 0 bases and J lost 3; bases outside the gene matches: 11. The CDR3 sequence is 18 residues long. The CDR3 coding sequence is TGTGCCTGGAGTGTTTGGGGGGAGACTAGCGGGAGGTTCTACGAGCAGTACTTC. It codes for CAWSVWGETSGRFYEQYF.

The chain is built from TRBV19 and TRBJ2-6, with 8 bases matching TRBD2. The ends lost 4 bases at V and 3 bases at J; junction bases unmatched: 5. CDR3 size: 16 residues. The V gene's germline CDR1 is LNHDA and CDR2 SQIVND (reference sequence). CDR3 loop: CASSSGGRYGANVLTF. CDR3 in DNA: TGTGCCAGTAGTAGCGGGGGGCGTTATGGGGCCAACGTCCTGACTTTC.

The genes are TRBV4-1 and TRBJ1-1; 9 positions agree with TRBD1. From germline, CDR1 is MGHRA and CDR2 YSYEKL. The V gene end was trimmed by 3 bases and the J gene end by 4 bases; junction bases not matched to a gene: 6. The CDR3 loop spans 15 amino acids. The CDR3 loop reads CASSQGQGGGTEAFF. CDR3 DNA sequence: TGCGCCAGCAGCCAGGGACAGGGCGGAGGCACTGAAGCTTTCTTT.

About this clone itself: Other nucleotide sequences from this sample produce the same CDR3. This chain joins TRBV4-3 and TRBJ2-7; TRBD2 agrees at 11 bases. The CDR3 extends over 15 amino acids. Germline lookup yields CDR1 LGHNA and CDR2 YSLEER. V shed 3 bases, J shed 2 bases, and the junction held 3 bases outside the gene matches. The CDR3 DNA follows: TGCGCCAGCAGCCAGGGGACTAGCGGCACCTACGAGCAGTACTTC. Translating gives CASSQGTSGTYEQYF.

The CDR3 DNA reads as TGTGCCAGCACCCAAGGGACTAGCGGATACTACGAGCAGTACTTC. This sequence encodes CASTQGTSGYYEQYF. V usage is TRBV2 and J usage is TRBJ2-7, with 11 bases identical to TRBD2. Trimming at V came to 7 bases and at J to 3 bases, leaving 8 bases not matched to a gene. Germline lookup yields CDR1 SNHLY and CDR2 FYNNEI. There are 15 residues in the CDR3. The variable domain in full, with the rest retrieved from reference TRBV2 and TRBJ2-7, is EPEVTQTPSHQVTQMGQEVILRCVPISNHLYFYWYRQILGQKVEFLVSFYNNEISEKSEIFDDQFSVERPDGSNFTLKIRSTKLEDSAMYFCASTQGTSGYYEQYFGPGTRLTVT.

Turning to this clone: Germline is not matched at one junction end, which may reflect a read error. This chain connects TRBV30 to TRBJ1-5, with D perhaps matching TRBD1 (5 bases). From germline, CDR1 is GTSNPN and CDR2 SVGIG (reference sequence). The CDR3 has 13 amino acids. The CDR3 nucleotides are TGTGCCTGGAGTGCGGCGGGGGATCAACCCCAGCATTTT. Translation: CAWSAAGDQPQHF.

V usage is TRBV6-5 and J usage is TRBJ2-3; maybe TRBD2 (5 bases). The V and J ends lost 5 bases and 5 bases respectively, with 8 bases between them. The germline V gene encodes CDR1 MNHEY and CDR2 SVGAGI. This CDR3 spans 12 amino acids. The CDR3 DNA follows: TGTGCCAGCAGTACTACTAGAGATACGCAGTATTTT. It specifies CASSTTRDTQYF.

The genes are TRBV13 and TRBJ2-2; 9 nucleotides match TRBD1. The CDR3 loop spans 15 amino acids. Looked up from germline, CDR1 is PRHDT and CDR2 is FYEKMQ (reference sequence). J was trimmed by 1 base and V by 4 bases; bases with no gene match: 1. The CDR3 coding sequence is TGTGCCAGCAGCTCGACAGGGGGGAACACCGGGGAGCTGTTTTTT. This gives the protein CASSSTGGNTGELFF. Drawing the rest from reference TRBV13 and TRBJ2-2, the complete variable domain is AAGVIQSPRHLIKEKRETATLKCYPIPRHDTVYWYQQGPGQDPQFLISFYEKMQSDKGSIPDRFSAQQFSDYHSELNMSSLELGDSALYFCASSSTGGNTGELFFGEGSRLTVL.